A single sample is the source of the 32 T cell receptor beta chains below, sequenced in a study of beta chain features in type 1 diabetes. Of the isolated RNA, all was reverse transcribed, and so the sequenced material was expressed TCRB transcripts. Profiled with immunoSEQ multiplex PCR; TCRdb holds only in-frame clones, not every one. The sample yields around 320,000 clones, approximately 14% seen once. The sequencing input was central memory CD4+ T cells from blood. All receptors derive from a young man in good health.

The chain links TRBV4-2 to TRBJ2-7, with D possibly being TRBD1 (6 bases). From germline, CDR1 is LGHNA and CDR2 YNFKEQ. CDR3 length equals 16 residues. V was trimmed by 4 bases and J by 2 bases, leaving 18 bases between them. DNA of the CDR3: TGTGCCAGCAGCCCAAGCTACGTCAGGGGAACCTACGAGCAGTACTTC. Amino acids: CASSPSYVRGTYEQYF.

V and J are TRBV21-1 and TRBJ1-2. TRBV21-1 is a documented pseudogene. The CDR3 has 14 residues. The CDR3 loop reads CASTKGEEDYGYTF. The CDR3 DNA reads TGTGCCAGCACCAAGGGGGAGGAAGACTATGGCTACACCTTC.

The genes are TRBV11-3 and TRBJ2-3; 8 bases align to TRBD1. The CDR3 length is 16 residues. Unmatched junction bases numbered 9, after V lost 1 base and J lost 6 bases. The V gene's germline CDR1 is SGHNT and CDR2 YENEEA. Here the CDR3 reads CASSLGSGGNGDTQYF. The DNA for the CDR3 is TGTGCCAGCAGCTTAGGGTCAGGGGGCAATGGGGATACGCAGTATTTT.

This chain uses TRBV11-3 with TRBJ2-3; D gene ambiguous. The CDR3 covers 13 residues. The germline V gene has CDR1 SGHNT and CDR2 YENEEA. Trimming removed 2 bases from V and 4 bases from J, with 7 bases in between. The CDR3 region has the DNA TGTGCCAGCAGCTTAAGGGTGGCAGATACGCAGTATTTT. It specifies CASSLRVADTQYF.

The V gene is TRBV6-5, the J gene TRBJ1-2; a possible D gene is TRBD1 (5 bases). Germline values: CDR1 MNHEY, CDR2 SVGAGI. Trimming cost V 2 bases and J 0 bases, with 10 bases left between them. The CDR3 extends over 15 amino acids. As DNA, the CDR3 is TGTGCCAGCAGTTACGGGGACCGTCCTAACTATGGCTACACCTTC. As protein: CASSYGDRPNYGYTF.

The sample holds a few counts of this clone. J is TRBJ1-6 and V is TRBV6-1; D unclear. V was pared by 5 bases and J by 7 bases, with 9 bases between. Germline CDR1 MNHNS, CDR2 SASEGT. The CDR3 loop spans 13 amino acids. The CDR3 loop reads CASSLGMNSPLHF. CDR3 nucleotide sequence: TGTGCCAGCAGTCTCGGAATGAATTCACCCCTCCACTTT.

This clone was picked up a small number of times. The chain recombines TRBV9 with TRBJ1-2; D is undetermined. Deletions cut 8 bases from V and 4 bases from J, with 15 bases between. CDR1 is SGDLS and CDR2 is YYNGEE in the germline V gene. This CDR3 contains 13 residues. The CDR3 DNA is TGTGCCAGGTTCCAGGAAGGAAGCTATGGCTACACCTTC. It is translated as CARFQEGSYGYTF. Using reference TRBV9 and TRBJ1-2 for the parts outside the CDR3, the full variable domain is DSGVTQTPKHLITATGQRVTLRCSPRSGDLSVYWYQQSLDQGLQFLIQYYNGEERAKGNILERFSAQQFPDLHSELNLSSLELGDSALYFCARFQEGSYGYTFGSGTRLTVV.

This clone was seen a few times. This sequence joins TRBV6-5 and TRBJ2-7; D not certain. Per germline, CDR1 MNHEY and CDR2 SVGAGI. V shed 0 bases and J shed 9 bases, with 15 bases lying between them. This CDR3 contains 14 residues. The CDR3 is CASSYSSRPSRQYF. The CDR3 DNA reads TGTGCCAGCAGTTACTCGAGTAGACCCTCTCGGCAGTACTTC.

This clone was observed a few times. The chain employs TRBV7-8 and TRBJ2-1; D perhaps matches TRBD1 (8 bases). Trimming removed 4 bases from V and 2 bases from J, with 15 bases in between. Germline CDR1 and CDR2: SGHVS and FQNEAQ. CDR3 length: 16 residues. The CDR3 loop reads CASSSYRGGAYNEQFF. In DNA, the CDR3 is TGTGCCAGCAGCTCGTACAGGGGGGGGGCCTACAATGAGCAGTTCTTC.

V gene TRBV27 combines with J gene TRBJ1-1, with D possibly matching TRBD1 (5 bases). CDR3 length: 14 residues. The V gene lost 0 bases and the J gene lost 4 bases, with 9 bases spanning the gap. CDR1 MNHEY and CDR2 SMNVEV come from the germline V gene (reference sequence). The CDR3 coding sequence is TGTGCCAGCAGTTTATCGCAGGGCAGCACTGAAGCTTTCTTT. Protein: CASSLSQGSTEAFF.

This clone was seen more than once but under ten times. This chain uses TRBV25-1 with TRBJ1-1, with no clear D. The CDR3 loop spans 14 amino acids. The V and J ends lost 2 bases and 4 bases respectively, with 11 bases between them. Germline V CDR1 and CDR2: MGHDK, SYGVNS. The CDR3 nucleotides read TGTGCCAGCAGTGAAGGTACTACGGGCACTGAAGCTTTCTTT. This codes for CASSEGTTGTEAFF.

V usage is TRBV7-2 and J usage is TRBJ2-2; 9 bases match TRBD2. The V gene's germline CDR1 is SGHTA and CDR2 FQGNSA. After removal of 0 bases from V and 1 base from J, the junction contained 6 bases not matched to a gene. The length of the CDR3 is 18 residues. The CDR3 DNA is TGTGCCAGCAGCTTAGCGGGACTAGCTATCCAGAACACCGGGGAGCTGTTTTTT. This encodes CASSLAGLAIQNTGELFF.

This clone was counted ten times or more. V gene TRBV14 combines with J gene TRBJ1-4; D unclear. V was cut by 1 base and J by 0 bases, with 15 bases left in between. This CDR3 spans 18 amino acids. Germline V gene sequence: CDR1 SGHDN, CDR2 FVKESK. CDR3 amino acids: CASSQVTVFAATNEKLFF. The DNA of the CDR3 is TGTGCCAGCAGCCAAGTGACTGTATTTGCTGCAACTAATGAAAAACTGTTTTTT.

This clone was recorded a few times. V usage is TRBV29-1 and J usage is TRBJ1-1; D might be TRBD1 (5 bases). This CDR3 is built from 11 residues. Germline loops: CDR1 SQVTM, CDR2 ANQGSEA. Trimming shortened V by 4 bases and J by 5 bases, and 8 bases separated the two germline ends. Here the CDR3 reads CSVVRATEAFF. The CDR3 DNA follows: TGCAGCGTTGTCAGGGCTACTGAAGCTTTCTTT.

The rearrangement links TRBV5-1 to TRBJ1-1; D may be TRBD1 (5 bases). CDR3 size: 15 residues. V lost 0 bases and J 6 bases, leaving 15 bases between the germline ends. Germline V gives CDR1 SGHRS, CDR2 YFSETQ. The CDR3 coding sequence is TGCGCCAGCAGCTTGGTTACGGGGGTTTCCTCTGAAGCTTTCTTT. Protein sequence: CASSLVTGVSSEAFF.

The count of this clone is one. The chain joins TRBV7-8 to TRBJ2-3, with unresolved D. The CDR3 sequence is 16 residues long. Between the trimmed V and J ends, which lost 5 bases and 2 bases, there was a span of 17 bases. Germline loops: CDR1 SGHVS, CDR2 FQNEAQ. As DNA, the CDR3 is TGTGCCAGCAGCGGCCGGGCCCCGCTAAACACAGATACGCAGTATTTT. Residues: CASSGRAPLNTDTQYF.

J is TRBJ2-3 and V is TRBV5-4, with 9 bases aligning to TRBD1. This CDR3 has 15 amino acids. V gave up 1 base and J gave up 6 bases; unmatched junction bases: 6. In germline, CDR1 is SGHNT, CDR2 YYREEE (reference sequence). CDR3 DNA sequence: TGTGCCAGCAGCTTGCGATCACAGGGGGCCGATACGCAGTATTTT. It translates to CASSLRSQGADTQYF.

This clone was seen only a few times. The sample holds other DNA sequences that translate to the same CDR3. The rearrangement joins TRBV6-5 to TRBJ2-2; D ambiguous. The CDR3 loop spans 13 amino acids. Germline assignment: CDR1 MNHEY and CDR2 SVGAGI. V dropped 2 bases and J dropped 3 bases, with 4 bases sitting between them. The CDR3 nucleotides read TGTGCCAGCAGTTACCCCGACACCGGGGAGCTGTTTTTT. This sequence encodes CASSYPDTGELFF.

V is TRBV6-6 and J is TRBJ1-4; D unresolved. CDR1 is MNHNY and CDR2 is SVGAGI in the germline V gene (reference sequence). The CDR3 contains 16 residues. V gave up 7 bases and J gave up 4 bases, with 19 bases separating them. CDR3 region: CASTERPTMDNEKLFF. Here the CDR3 DNA reads TGTGCCAGCACCGAGCGCCCCACGATGGATAATGAAAAACTGTTTTTT.

The V and J genes are TRBV18 and TRBJ1-5; D unresolved. V lost 1 base and J 9 bases, leaving 13 bases between the germline ends. CDR3 length: 14 amino acids. In germline, CDR1 is KGHSH, CDR2 LQKENI. CDR3 region: CASSPLSGVGPQHF. The CDR3 bases are TGTGCCAGCTCACCACTGTCGGGAGTTGGGCCCCAGCATTTT.

A few counts support this clone. The chain employs TRBV7-8 and TRBJ2-7; 12 bases align to TRBD2. V lost 1 base and J lost 5; bases outside the gene matches: 0. Germline V CDR1 and CDR2: SGHVS, FQNEAQ. The CDR3 is 14 amino acids. CDR3 coding DNA: TGTGCCAGCAGCTTAGGACTAGCGGGAGACGAGCAGTACGTC. It translates to CASSLGLAGDEQYV.

V gene TRBV7-2 combines with J gene TRBJ1-5, with 10 bases identical to TRBD1. V was clipped by 1 base and J by 6 bases; unmatched bases: 3. This CDR3 is built from 15 residues. Per the germline V gene, CDR1 is SGHTA and CDR2 is FQGNSA. CDR3 sequence reads: CASSLVGTGVQPQHF. As DNA, the CDR3 is TGTGCCAGCAGCTTAGTGGGGACAGGGGTTCAGCCCCAGCATTTT.

V gene TRBV5-5 combines with J gene TRBJ2-7; no firm D call. The germline V and J ends were trimmed by 5 bases and 5 bases, with 17 bases remaining between them. The CDR3 loop spans 14 amino acids. Germline lookup yields CDR1 SGHKS and CDR2 YYEKEE (reference sequence). This CDR3 reads CASSYAGTYDEQYF. In nucleotides, the CDR3 is TGTGCCAGCAGTTACGCCGGCACCTACGACGAGCAGTACTTC. The entire variable domain, with the rest obtained from reference TRBV5-5 and TRBJ2-7, is as follows: DAGVTQSPTHLIKTRGQQVTLRCSPISGHKSVSWYQQVLGQGPQFIFQYYEKEERGRGNFPDRFSARQFPNYSSELNVNALLLGDSALYLCASSYAGTYDEQYFGPGTRLTVT.

The CDR3: CASCLDSGPEQPQHF. The DNA of the CDR3 is TGTGCCAGCTGCCTAGATTCAGGGCCGGAGCAGCCCCAGCATTTT. This chain uses TRBV2 with TRBJ1-5; D possibly corresponds to TRBD1 (5 bases). Germline CDR1 and CDR2: SNHLY and FYNNEI. The CDR3 contains 15 residues. V lost 8 bases, J lost 7 bases, and 21 bases lay in between.

This clone appeared a few times. The rearrangement uses TRBV6-6 and TRBJ1-1, with D hard to call. Germline assignment: CDR1 MNHNY and CDR2 SVGAGI (reference sequence). The V and J ends lost 6 bases and 8 bases respectively, with 16 bases between them. This CDR3 is 13 amino acids long. CDR3 in DNA: TGTGCCAGCAGAATGGCGGTCTCGGGCGAAGCTTTCTTT. This codes for CASRMAVSGEAFF.

This clone has only a few counts. The chain has TRBV7-2 and TRBJ1-5; 9 bases agree with TRBD1. V trimming: 5 bases; J trimming: 2 bases; junction bases outside the gene matches: 4. This CDR3 region has 15 residues. Germline CDR1 SGHTA, CDR2 FQGNSA. The CDR3 DNA is TGTGCCAGCAGCCCGGACAGGGGAGGCAATCAGCCCCAGCATTTT. Amino acids: CASSPDRGGNQPQHF.

This clone was picked up a small number of times. This may come from a read error, since a much larger clone is one base off. The sample holds other DNA sequences that translate to the same CDR3. The rearrangement links TRBV7-7 to TRBJ2-5; D is ambiguous. The length of the CDR3 is 11 residues. Germline V lookup: CDR1 SSHAT, CDR2 FNYEAQ (reference sequence). Trimming removed 3 bases at V and 5 bases at J, with 4 bases between. Here the CDR3 reads CASSFKETQYF. Here the CDR3 DNA reads TGTGCCAGCAGCTTTAAGGAGACCCAGTACTTC. The full variable domain, completed using reference TRBV7-7 and TRBJ2-5, is GAGVSQSPRYKVTKRGQDVTLRCDPISSHATLYWYQQALGQGPEFLTYFNYEAQPDKSGLPSDRFSAERPEGSISTLTIQRTEQRDSAMYRCASSFKETQYFGPGTRLLVL.

CDR3 region: CASSYGGRVSYEQYF. The CDR3 nucleotides are TGTGCCAGCAGCTACGGGGGGAGGGTCTCCTACGAGCAGTACTTC. The V gene is TRBV11-2, the J gene TRBJ2-7; TRBD2 matches 7 bases. This CDR3 contains 15 residues. Germline CDR1 is SGHAT and CDR2 is FQNNGV. The J segment lost 0 bases and the V segment lost 4 bases, leaving 6 bases of the junction unmatched.

This clone showed up just a few times. V and J are TRBV10-3 and TRBJ2-2, with D unclear. Trimming cost V 8 bases and J 0 bases, with 16 bases left between them. The CDR3 is made up of 16 amino acids. Germline-derived CDR1 and CDR2 are ENHRY and SYGVKD. The chain's CDR3 is CAIGERLTPNTGELFF. Written as DNA, the CDR3 is TGTGCCATCGGGGAACGACTGACCCCGAACACCGGGGAGCTGTTTTTT.

The J gene is TRBJ1-1, the V gene TRBV7-2, with a tentative D call TRBD1 (6 bases). Germline lookup yields CDR1 SGHTA and CDR2 FQGNSA. CDR3 length: 15 amino acids. With 5 bases removed from V and 0 bases from J, the gap between germline ends came to 13 bases. The CDR3 sequence is CASSAPGGLNTEAFF. The DNA of the CDR3 is TGTGCCAGCAGCGCCCCTGGGGGCCTGAACACTGAAGCTTTCTTT.

The chain has TRBV12-5 and TRBJ1-1; tentative D call: TRBD1 (6 bases). The germline V gene encodes CDR1 LGHNT and CDR2 FRNRAP. The CDR3 extends over 15 amino acids. V lost 0 bases to trimming and J lost 3 bases, with 11 bases between them. The CDR3 spells CASGLVQSGDTEAFF. The CDR3 DNA reads as TGTGCTAGTGGTTTGGTACAGTCAGGGGACACTGAAGCTTTCTTT.

About this clone itself: The same CDR3 also results from other DNA sequences found in this sample. The chain joins TRBV4-2 to TRBJ1-1; D is uncertain. This CDR3 is built from 14 residues. Germline loops: CDR1 LGHNA, CDR2 YNFKEQ. V was pared by 0 bases and J by 1 base, with 6 bases between. CDR3 DNA: TGTGCCAGCAGCCAAGATAGGGAGAACACTGAAGCTTTCTTT. Protein product: CASSQDRENTEAFF.